This paragraph covers one TCR beta chain sequence. Its specific antigen is unknown. Per-nucleotide qualities are absent, and no much larger clonotype sits a single base away. Participants in the prospective study were aged roughly 18 to 89 years, lived in 24 United States geographic areas, and enrolled through a virtual design. In the prospective study, participants were assigned to cohorts based on the clinical history participants reported in a screening survey and a study questionnaire. Recovered participants in ImmuneRACE Cohort 3 were defined as having two consecutive negative NP/OP PCR tests, clearance from a healthcare professional, or resolution of symptoms. In the prospective study, mobile phlebotomists collected whole blood, serum and a nasopharyngeal or oropharyngeal swab from each participant. Over a roughly two-month period, participants in the prospective study had the option of providing additional blood draws and questionnaires. Prospective study blood samples were shipped either frozen or at room temperature before DNA extraction.

This specimen comes from a study of blood T cell repertoires in COVID-19 (TCRdb year 2020). About the study as a whole: Samples from collaborators originated in the United States, Italy and Spain and spanned both the acute and convalescent phases of COVID-19. HLA class I and class II types, where available, came from metadata supplied by the sample provider rather than from assay-based typing. Samples were obtained from the ongoing ImmuneRACE study (first 160 participants) and from 1,200 or so subjects provided by 6 global collaborators. Subjects who had been exposed to COVID-19, were actively infected with it, or had recovered from it provided the deeply sampled blood TCRbeta repertoires that made up the dataset. The repertoires were released in a freely available public database meant as a resource for research on the immune response to SARS-CoV-2. The sample metadata nearly always contained a de-identified subject ID, COVID-19 status, age in years and sex. The prospective study material was composed of cDNA or gDNA derived from T cells, B-cell-depleted T cells, or PBMCs.

The investigation overall reported the following: How much clinical and demographic metadata was included differed by source and by participant, and the metadata was provided uncurated.

TCRbeta CDR3 regions were amplified from genomic DNA using the immunoSEQ Assay, a bias-controlled multiplex PCR. The authors' pipeline ran thus. The number of nucleated cells in each sample was estimated from the amplification of reference gene primers within the assay. Sequence reads were collapsed and filtered to measure the absolute abundance of every unique TCRbeta CDR3 rearrangement. For each sample, productive Simpson clonality was calculated as the square root of Simpson's diversity index over productive rearrangements. Here the immuneACCESS table is served through TCRdb, limited to in-frame sequences with V and J called. Missing clones are a known gap in these copies; in checked studies unresolved V genes cover under half, and the rest lacks a known reason. That table supplies the V and J calls and clone size; D and trimming were determined from the DNA. This sample holds approximately 290,000 clones; about nine tenths were observed only once. Roughly 1.1% of the sample goes to the ten largest clones.

The sequencing input was PBMCs or T cells enriched from blood (not recorded which). The TCR sequence derives from a woman aged 25 to 39 who had recovered from COVID-19.

The CDR3 region reads CATSDFQADTQYF. The DNA sequence is TGTGCCACCAGTGATTTTCAGGCAGATACGCAGTATTTT. The sequence is built from TRBV24-1 and TRBJ2-3; the D gene lacks a confident call. Based on the germline V gene, the CDR1 and CDR2 sequences are KGHDR and SFDVKD. V gives up 1 base and J gives up 4 bases, and the segment between their germline ends measures 5 bases. The cysteine opens and the phenylalanine closes a CDR3 of 13 amino acids. Only CDR3 DNA is held: 39 bases, read in frame from base 1.